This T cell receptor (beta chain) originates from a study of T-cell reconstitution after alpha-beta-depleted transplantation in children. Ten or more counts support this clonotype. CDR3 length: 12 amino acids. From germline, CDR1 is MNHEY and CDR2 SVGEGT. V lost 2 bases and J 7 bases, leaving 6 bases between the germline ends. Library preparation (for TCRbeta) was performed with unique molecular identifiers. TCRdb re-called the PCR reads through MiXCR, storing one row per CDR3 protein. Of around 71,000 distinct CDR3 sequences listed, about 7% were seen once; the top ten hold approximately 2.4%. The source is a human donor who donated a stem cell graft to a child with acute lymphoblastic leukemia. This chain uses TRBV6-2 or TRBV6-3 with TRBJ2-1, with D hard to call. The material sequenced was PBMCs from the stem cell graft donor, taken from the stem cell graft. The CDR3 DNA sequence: TGTGCCAGCAGTTACGGGCTTAATGAGCAGTTCTTC. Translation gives CASSYGLNEQFF.